The source of this T cell receptor beta chain is a study of blood T cell repertoires in COVID-19. Study overall: The samples span acute and convalescent COVID-19 from the United States, Italy and Spain. Nucleic acid was either cDNA or gDNA, and it came from T cells, B-cell-depleted T cells, or PBMCs.

Authors' analysis steps: Scientists estimated how many nucleated cells there were by amplifying reference gene primers. The table came from immunoSEQ multiplex PCR; TCRdb's copy has only in-frame clones and leaves some out. From that table come the V and J calls and clone size; the DNA was used to work out D and trimming. In the table there are around 300,000 clones, about nine tenths of which are singletons. The CDR3 covers 13 residues. Germline CDR1 is MDHEN and CDR2 is SYDVKM. V was shortened by 4 bases and J by 2 bases, with 8 bases between the two germline ends. This receptor was taken from an older woman who had recovered from COVID-19. Sequencing used PBMCs or T cells enriched from blood (not recorded which). The V gene is TRBV28, the J gene TRBJ1-1; D is unresolved. The CDR3 DNA reads as TGTGCCAGCAGTTCAGGCAGTAACACTGAAGCTTTCTTT. Amino acid sequence: CASSSGSNTEAFF. The full variable domain, in which reference TRBV28 and TRBJ1-1 provide the parts outside the CDR3, is DVKVTQSSRYLVKRTGEKVFLECVQDMDHENMFWYRQDPGLGLRLIYFSYDVKMKEKGDIPEGYSVSREKKERFSLILESASTNQTSMYLCASSSGSNTEAFFGQGTRLTVV.